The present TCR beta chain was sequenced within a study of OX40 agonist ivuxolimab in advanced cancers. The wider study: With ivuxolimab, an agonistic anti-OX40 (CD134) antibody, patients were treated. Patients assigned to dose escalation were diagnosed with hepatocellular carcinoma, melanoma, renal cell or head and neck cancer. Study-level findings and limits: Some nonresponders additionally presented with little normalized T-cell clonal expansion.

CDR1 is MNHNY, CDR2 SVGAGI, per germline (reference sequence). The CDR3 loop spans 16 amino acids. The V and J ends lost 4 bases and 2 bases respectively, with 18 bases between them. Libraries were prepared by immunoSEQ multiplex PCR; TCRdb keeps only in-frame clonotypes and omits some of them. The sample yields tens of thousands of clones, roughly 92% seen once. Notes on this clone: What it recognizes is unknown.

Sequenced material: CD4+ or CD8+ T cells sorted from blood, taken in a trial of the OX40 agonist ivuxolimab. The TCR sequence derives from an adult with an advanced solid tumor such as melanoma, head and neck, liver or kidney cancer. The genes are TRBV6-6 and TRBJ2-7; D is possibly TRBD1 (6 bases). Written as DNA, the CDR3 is TGTGCCAGCAGTTTCCGGCCGACAGGTGGGGCCTACGAGCAGTACTTC. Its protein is CASSFRPTGGAYEQYF.